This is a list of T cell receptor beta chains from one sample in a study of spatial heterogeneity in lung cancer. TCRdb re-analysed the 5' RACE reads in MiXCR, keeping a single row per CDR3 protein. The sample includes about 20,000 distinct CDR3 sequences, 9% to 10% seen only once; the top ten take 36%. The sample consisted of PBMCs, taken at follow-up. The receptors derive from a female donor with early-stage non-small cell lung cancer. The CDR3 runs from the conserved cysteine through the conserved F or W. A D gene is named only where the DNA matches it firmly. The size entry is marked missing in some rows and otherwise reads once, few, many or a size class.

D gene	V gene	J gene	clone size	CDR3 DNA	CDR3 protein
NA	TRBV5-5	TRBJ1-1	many	TGTGCCAGCAGCTTGGGGGCCAGGTACTGGAACACTGAAGCTTTCTTT	CASSLGARYWNTEAFF
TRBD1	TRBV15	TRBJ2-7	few	TGTGCCACCAGCAGAGATGGGACAGGGGATTCCTACGAGCAGTACTTC	CATSRDGTGDSYEQYF
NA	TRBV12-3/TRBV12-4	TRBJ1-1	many	TGTGCCAGCAGTTTAGCGGGAGGGGGCACTGAAGCTTTCTTT	CASSLAGGGTEAFF
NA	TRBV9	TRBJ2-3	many	TGTGCCAGCAGCCCACGAGGCGGGGTAGGCACAGATACGCAGTATTTT	CASSPRGGVGTDTQYF
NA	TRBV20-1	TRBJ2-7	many	TGCAGTGCTCGTACTCTGTTGGGGGGCTACGAGCAGTACTTC	CSARTLLGGYEQYF
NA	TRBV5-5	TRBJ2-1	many	TGTGCCAGCAGCTTAACCTTGGATGAGCAGTTCTTC	CASSLTLDEQFF
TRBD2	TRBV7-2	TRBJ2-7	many	TGTGCCAGCAGCGACGGACTAGCGGGGGCCTCCTACGAGCAGTACTTC	CASSDGLAGASYEQYF
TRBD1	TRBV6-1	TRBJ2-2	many	TGTGCCAGCAGTTGGACAGGGTCCACCGGGGAGCTGTTTTTT	CASSWTGSTGELFF
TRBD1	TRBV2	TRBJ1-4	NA	TGTGCCAGCACTGGTAGGACAGGGTGGGATGAAAAACTGTTTTTT	CASTGRTGWDEKLFF
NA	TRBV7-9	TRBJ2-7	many	TGTGCCAGCAGGCAGGAGGGATACGAGCAGTACTTC	CASRQEGYEQYF
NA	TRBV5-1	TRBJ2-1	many	TGCGCCAGCAGCTTACTAGGAAGTGTATACAATGAGCAGTTCTTC	CASSLLGSVYNEQFF
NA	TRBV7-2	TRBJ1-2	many	TGTGCCAGCAGCTTAGTAGGCCAGGGAGGAGGCTACACCTTC	CASSLVGQGGGYTF
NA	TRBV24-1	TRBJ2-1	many	TGTGCCACCAGTGGCTCAGCGAATGAGCAGTTCTTC	CATSGSANEQFF
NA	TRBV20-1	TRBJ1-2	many	TGCAGTGCTAGAGTCCCCACTAACTATGGCTACACCTTC	CSARVPTNYGYTF
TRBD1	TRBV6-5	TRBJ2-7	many	TGTGCCAGCAAGACACTCGGGACAGCTCTTTACGAGCAGTACTTC	CASKTLGTALYEQYF
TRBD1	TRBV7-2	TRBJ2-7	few	TGTGCCAGCAGCTTACCCCCGGGACAGGGCACCTACGAGCAGTACTTC	CASSLPPGQGTYEQYF
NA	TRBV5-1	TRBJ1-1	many	TGCGCCAGCAGCCGGGCGGGCATGAACACTGAAGCTTTCTTT	CASSRAGMNTEAFF
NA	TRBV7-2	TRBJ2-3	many	TGTGCCAGCAGCTTAGGCATCCTGTCCACAGATACGCAGTATTTT	CASSLGILSTDTQYF
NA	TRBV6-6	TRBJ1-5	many	TGTGCCAGCACCCCCGTGGGGGTCAATCAGCCCCAGCATTTT	CASTPVGVNQPQHF
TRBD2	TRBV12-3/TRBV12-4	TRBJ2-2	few	TGTGCCAGCAGCCCTAGCGGGGGGGCTAACGGGGAGCTGTTTTTT	CASSPSGGANGELFF
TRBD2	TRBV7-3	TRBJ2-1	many	TGTGCCAGCAGCTTAATCCGTAGCCTAGCGGGGGGGAATGAGCAGTTCTTC	CASSLIRSLAGGNEQFF
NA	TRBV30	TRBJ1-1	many	TGTGCCTGGAGTGAGGGTTCGCACACTGAAGCTTTCTTT	CAWSEGSHTEAFF
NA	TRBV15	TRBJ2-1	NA	TGTGCCACCAGCAGAGATCCAGACAGCGGGCTTTGGAGTGAGCAGTTCTTC	CATSRDPDSGLWSEQFF
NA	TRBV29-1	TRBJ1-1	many	TGCAGCGCGCTATTAAACACTGAAGCTTTCTTT	CSALLNTEAFF
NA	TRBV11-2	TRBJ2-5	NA	TGTGCCAGCAGCTTAGTAACGGGGGGCATAGAGACCCAGTACTTC	CASSLVTGGIETQYF
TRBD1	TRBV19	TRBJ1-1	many	TGTGCCAGTAGGAATGCGGACAGGGGTGGTACTGAAGCTTTCTTT	CASRNADRGGTEAFF
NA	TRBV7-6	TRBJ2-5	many	TGTGCCAGCAGCTCCAGGGCCCAAGAGACCCAGTACTTC	CASSSRAQETQYF
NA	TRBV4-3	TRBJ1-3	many	TGCGCCAGCAGCCCCGGGGGCTCTGGAAACACCATATATTTT	CASSPGGSGNTIYF
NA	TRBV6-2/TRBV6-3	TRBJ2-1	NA	TGTGCCAGCACAACCGGGACTCTGACGGCCAATGAGCAGTTCTTC	CASTTGTLTANEQFF
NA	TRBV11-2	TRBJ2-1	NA	TGTGCCAGCAGCTTAGAATTGGGAGCGTGGGGCAATGAGCAGTTCTTC	CASSLELGAWGNEQFF
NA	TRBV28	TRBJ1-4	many	TGTGCCAGCAGTCTCTCCCTGCCAGGGGTGGGTGAAAAACTGTTTTTT	CASSLSLPGVGEKLFF
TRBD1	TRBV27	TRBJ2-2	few	TGTGCCAGCAGTTTTAGGCAGGGGGCGAACACCGGGGAGCTGTTTTTT	CASSFRQGANTGELFF
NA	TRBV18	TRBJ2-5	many	TGTGCCAGCTCACCAGGAGGGTTGACCGAGACCCAGTACTTC	CASSPGGLTETQYF
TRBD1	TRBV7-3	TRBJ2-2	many	TGTGCCAGCAGCTCTTACCCCGACAGGGCGAACACCGGGGAGCTGTTTTTT	CASSSYPDRANTGELFF
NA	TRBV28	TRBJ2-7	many	TGTGCCAGCAGTAAATCTGGGGGGTCCTACGAGCAGTACTTC	CASSKSGGSYEQYF
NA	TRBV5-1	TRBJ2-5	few	TGCGCCAGCAGCCTGGCAAGCGCGAGCCAAGAGACCCAGTACTTC	CASSLASASQETQYF
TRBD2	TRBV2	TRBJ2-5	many	TGTGCCAGCACCCCCGGGACTAGAGAGACCCAGTACTTC	CASTPGTRETQYF
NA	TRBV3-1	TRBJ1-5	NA	TGTGCCAGCAGCCATTACGCAGCCGGACAGCCCCAGCATTTT	CASSHYAAGQPQHF
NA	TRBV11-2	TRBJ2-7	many	TGTGCCAGCAGCCCTACCAACCGCGGACGGGATAGAAACTACGAGCAGTACTTC	CASSPTNRGRDRNYEQYF